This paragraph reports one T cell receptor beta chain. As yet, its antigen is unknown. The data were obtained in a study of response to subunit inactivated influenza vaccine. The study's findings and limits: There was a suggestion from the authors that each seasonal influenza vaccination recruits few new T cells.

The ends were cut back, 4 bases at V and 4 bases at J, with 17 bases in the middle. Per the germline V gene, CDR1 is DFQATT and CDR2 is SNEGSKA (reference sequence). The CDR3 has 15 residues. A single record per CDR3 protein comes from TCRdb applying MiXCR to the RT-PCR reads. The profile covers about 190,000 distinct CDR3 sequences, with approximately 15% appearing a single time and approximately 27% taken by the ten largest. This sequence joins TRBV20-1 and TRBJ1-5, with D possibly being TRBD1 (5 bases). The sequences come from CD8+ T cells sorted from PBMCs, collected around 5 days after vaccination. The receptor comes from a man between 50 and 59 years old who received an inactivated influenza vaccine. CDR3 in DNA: TGCAGTGCTAAGAGGGGACCGGGGCATAATCAGCCCCAGCATTTT. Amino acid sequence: CSAKRGPGHNQPQHF.